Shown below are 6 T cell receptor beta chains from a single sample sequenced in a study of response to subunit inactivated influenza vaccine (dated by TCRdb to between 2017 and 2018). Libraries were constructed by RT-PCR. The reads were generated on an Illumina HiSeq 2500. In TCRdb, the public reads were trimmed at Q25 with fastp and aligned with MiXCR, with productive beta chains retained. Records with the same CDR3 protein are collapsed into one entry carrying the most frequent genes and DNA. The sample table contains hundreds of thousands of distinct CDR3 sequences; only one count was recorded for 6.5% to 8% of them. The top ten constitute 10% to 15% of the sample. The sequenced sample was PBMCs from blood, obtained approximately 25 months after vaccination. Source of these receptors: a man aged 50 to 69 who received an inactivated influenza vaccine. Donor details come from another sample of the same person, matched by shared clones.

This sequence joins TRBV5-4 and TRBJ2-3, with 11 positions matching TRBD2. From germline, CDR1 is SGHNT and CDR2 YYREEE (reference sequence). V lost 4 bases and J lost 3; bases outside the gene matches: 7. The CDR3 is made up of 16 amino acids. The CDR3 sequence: CASSALAGGVTDTQYF. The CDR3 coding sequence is TGTGCCAGCAGCGCCCTAGCGGGAGGCGTAACAGATACGCAGTATTTT.

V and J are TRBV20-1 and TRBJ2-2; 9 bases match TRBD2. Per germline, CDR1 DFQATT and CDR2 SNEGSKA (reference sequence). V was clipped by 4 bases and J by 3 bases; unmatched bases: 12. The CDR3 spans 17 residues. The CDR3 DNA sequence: TGCAGTGCTATGGCGGGGGGGCCGTACTCATACACCGGGGAGCTGTTTTTT. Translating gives CSAMAGGPYSYTGELFF.

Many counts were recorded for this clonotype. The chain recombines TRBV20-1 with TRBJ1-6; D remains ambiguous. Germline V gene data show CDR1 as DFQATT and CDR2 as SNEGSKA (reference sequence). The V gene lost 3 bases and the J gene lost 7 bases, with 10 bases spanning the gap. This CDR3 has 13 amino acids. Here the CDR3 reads CSASREGNSPLHF. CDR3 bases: TGCAGTGCTAGTCGGGAGGGAAATTCACCCCTCCACTTT.

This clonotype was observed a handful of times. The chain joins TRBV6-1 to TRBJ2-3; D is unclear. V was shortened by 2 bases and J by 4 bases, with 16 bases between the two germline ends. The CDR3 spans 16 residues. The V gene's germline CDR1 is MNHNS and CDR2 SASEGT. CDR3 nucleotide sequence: TGTGCCAGCAGTGAACGGCGTAGGGTCATGGCAGATACGCAGTATTTT. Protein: CASSERRRVMADTQYF.

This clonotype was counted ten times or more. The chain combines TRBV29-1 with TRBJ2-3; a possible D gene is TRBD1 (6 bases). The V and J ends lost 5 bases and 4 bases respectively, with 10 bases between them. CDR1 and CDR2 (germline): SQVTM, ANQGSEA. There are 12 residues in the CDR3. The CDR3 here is CSVHRAADTQYF. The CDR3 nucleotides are TGCAGCGTTCACAGGGCCGCAGATACGCAGTATTTT.

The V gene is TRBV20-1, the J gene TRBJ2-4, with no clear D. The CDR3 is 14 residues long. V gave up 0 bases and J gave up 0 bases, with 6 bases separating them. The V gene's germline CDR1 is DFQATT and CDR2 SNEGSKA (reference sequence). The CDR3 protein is CSARDYLAKNIQYF. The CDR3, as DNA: TGCAGTGCTAGAGATTACCTAGCCAAAAACATTCAGTACTTC.